The 14 T cell receptor beta chains in this list originate from one sample, sequenced in a study of cytomegalovirus exposure and HLA in healthy donors. PCR used 60 Vbeta primers and 13 Jbeta primers. Clones were sequenced by immunoSEQ multiplex PCR, and TCRdb holds only the in-frame ones, with some missing. The repertoire holds tens of thousands of clones, with 70% to 85% as singletons. Material for sequencing was PBMCs. These receptors were taken from a man aged 50 or older in good health and CMV-seropositive.

Comment on this clone: Additional DNA sequences in this sample encode the identical CDR3. The rearrangement links TRBV6-5 to TRBJ2-7, with TRBD2 matching 9 bases. This CDR3 is built from 15 residues. Germline V gene data show CDR1 as MNHEY and CDR2 as SVGAGI. V dropped 3 bases and J dropped 0; count of bases not matched to a gene: 3. CDR3 nucleotide sequence: TGTGCCAGCAGTTATAGCGGGGGAAGCTCCTACGAGCAGTACTTC. Residues: CASSYSGGSSYEQYF.

The rearrangement joins TRBV5-1 to TRBJ1-3; TRBD1 matches at 9 bases. Per the germline V gene, CDR1 is SGHRS and CDR2 is YFSETQ. CDR3 length: 16 amino acids. The J segment lost 4 bases and the V segment lost 1 base, leaving 6 bases of the junction unmatched. CDR3 loop: CASSLPTGGAGNTIYF. CDR3 DNA: TGCGCCAGCAGCTTGCCCACAGGGGGCGCCGGAAACACCATATATTTT.

The V and J genes are TRBV30 and TRBJ1-3; D is unresolved. V gave up 5 bases and J gave up 4 bases, with 9 bases separating them. Germline CDR1 reads GTSNPN; CDR2 reads SVGIG (reference sequence). This CDR3 contains 12 residues. CDR3: CAWLSLGNTIYF. In DNA, the CDR3 is TGTGCCTGGCTGTCCTTAGGAAACACCATATATTTT.

The chain recombines TRBV5-4 with TRBJ2-2; tentative D call: TRBD2 (5 bases). V lost 1 base, J lost 6 bases, and 13 bases lay in between. The germline gives CDR1 SGHNT, CDR2 YYREEE (reference sequence). The CDR3 covers 15 residues. The CDR3 protein is CASSLLYAGAGELFF. As DNA, the CDR3 is TGTGCCAGCAGCTTGCTGTACGCGGGCGCCGGGGAGCTGTTTTTT. Full variable domain (remainder filled in from reference TRBV5-4 and TRBJ2-2): ETGVTQSPTHLIKTRGQQVTLRCSSQSGHNTVSWYQQALGQGPQFIFQYYREEENGRGNFPPRFSGLQFPNYSSELNVNALELDDSALYLCASSLLYAGAGELFFGEGSRLTVL.

V gene TRBV5-1 combines with J gene TRBJ2-1; TRBD2 aligns across 8 bases. V gave up 1 base and J gave up 6 bases; unmatched junction bases: 6. The CDR3 runs to 15 residues. Germline V CDR1 and CDR2: SGHRS, YFSETQ. CDR3: CASSLTGGTPNEQFF. In nucleotides, the CDR3 is TGCGCCAGCAGCTTGACGGGAGGGACGCCCAATGAGCAGTTCTTC.

The V and J genes are TRBV19 and TRBJ1-5; D remains ambiguous. The length of the CDR3 is 15 residues. The germline V and J ends were trimmed by 9 bases and 2 bases, with 17 bases remaining between them. Germline CDR1 and CDR2: LNHDA and SQIVND (reference sequence). CDR3 nucleotides: TGTGCCAGCTTGGAGGGTTCCTTTGGCAATCAGCCCCAGCATTTT. Encoded protein: CASLEGSFGNQPQHF.

The sample holds a few counts of this clone. This sequence joins TRBV9 and TRBJ2-3; TRBD1 matches at 10 bases. The CDR3 is 16 residues long. The germline V gene has CDR1 SGDLS and CDR2 YYNGEE. The J segment lost 5 bases and the V segment lost 0 bases, leaving 6 bases of the junction unmatched. CDR3 in amino acids: CASSVVGGQGGDTQYF. In nucleotides, the CDR3 is TGTGCCAGCAGCGTAGTGGGAGGACAGGGGGGAGATACGCAGTATTTT.

This sequence joins TRBV19 and TRBJ1-2; 7 nucleotides line up with TRBD1. Germline values: CDR1 LNHDA, CDR2 SQIVND (reference sequence). V was pared by 6 bases and J by 5 bases, with 12 bases of the junction left unmatched. CDR3 length: 15 residues. CDR3 sequence reads: CASSPPPGTDYGYTF. The CDR3 nucleotides read TGTGCCAGTAGCCCGCCGCCCGGGACAGATTATGGCTACACCTTC.

The chain employs TRBV4-2 and TRBJ2-7; 7 bases match TRBD2. V dropped 1 base and J dropped 3; count of bases not matched to a gene: 6. Germline-derived CDR1 and CDR2 are LGHNA and YNFKEQ. CDR3 size: 15 residues. The CDR3 coding sequence is TGTGCCAGCAGCCAAGTTGGGACTAATAGCTACGAGCAGTACTTC. Protein product: CASSQVGTNSYEQYF.

The chain combines TRBV10-3 with TRBJ1-4; 11 nucleotides agree with TRBD1. J lost 6 bases, V lost 3 bases, and 3 bases had no gene match. CDR1 is ENHRY, CDR2 SYGVKD, per germline. The CDR3 has 15 residues. CDR3 sequence: CAISDPGQGDEKLFF. In DNA, the CDR3 is TGTGCCATCAGTGATCCGGGACAGGGGGATGAAAAACTGTTTTTT.

The chain carries TRBV29-1 and TRBJ2-5, with a tentative D call TRBD2 (5 bases). This CDR3 region has 13 residues. Germline loops: CDR1 SQVTM, CDR2 ANQGSEA. Trimming left V 4 bases short and J 5 bases short, with 14 bases between. CDR3 loop: CSVASARVETQYF. The DNA of the CDR3 is TGCAGCGTTGCGTCTGCGCGGGTCGAGACCCAGTACTTC.

This chain uses TRBV10-3 with TRBJ2-1; 8 bases are shared with TRBD2. V was clipped by 6 bases and J by 2 bases; unmatched bases: 6. Germline CDR1 and CDR2: ENHRY and SYGVKD. The CDR3 spans 15 residues. The CDR3 is CAIRRAGVTYNEQFF. The DNA of the CDR3 is TGTGCCATCAGGCGAGCGGGAGTGACCTACAATGAGCAGTTCTTC.

This clone was recorded a few times. The CDR3 loop is CASSLADRAGAEAFF. The CDR3 DNA reads as TGTGCCAGCAGCTTAGCCGACAGGGCCGGCGCTGAAGCTTTCTTT. The chain uses TRBV11-3 and TRBJ1-1; TRBD1 matches 7 bases. Germline V gives CDR1 SGHNT, CDR2 YENEEA. The V segment lost 1 base and the J segment 6 bases; nucleotides outside the gene matches: 8. CDR3 length equals 15 residues.

This chain connects TRBV6-5 to TRBJ2-7; 7 positions match TRBD1. The V gene end was trimmed by 5 bases and the J gene end by 0 bases; junction bases not matched to a gene: 7. The CDR3 totals 15 residues. The germline V gene has CDR1 MNHEY and CDR2 SVGAGI. This CDR3 is CASSPRGRSSYEQYF. CDR3 coding DNA: TGTGCCAGCAGTCCCAGGGGGAGAAGCTCCTACGAGCAGTACTTC.